This T cell receptor beta chain appears in the sequencing data of a study of shared clonotypes between healthy human individuals. Study at large: CD4 naive and CD4 memory each took three plates per donor, while CD8 naive took two and CD8 memory one.

The germline gives CDR1 SGHTA, CDR2 FQGNSA. V lost 5 bases and J lost 0; bases outside the gene matches: 7. The CDR3 spans 16 residues. General study findings and limits: Clonotype sharing among the donors was expected to vary with sequencing depth. The naive CD4 repertoires of a few donors were compared, and around 5.1% of clonotypes were shared.

TCRdb's copy holds only in-frame clones and misses some; the assay was immunoSEQ multiplex PCR. The table lists roughly 2.6 million clones, over 85% of them singletons. Concerning this clone: Its antigen is not known.

The clonotype originates from a man between 18 and 29 years old in good health. Input material: naive CD4+ T cells sorted from blood. Described subset: CD45RA+ positively selected. The chain employs TRBV7-2 and TRBJ2-4; 7 bases align to TRBD1. CDR3 bases: TGTGCCAGCAGCCCCGGACAGGTCCTAGCCAAAAACATTCAGTACTTC. This encodes CASSPGQVLAKNIQYF.